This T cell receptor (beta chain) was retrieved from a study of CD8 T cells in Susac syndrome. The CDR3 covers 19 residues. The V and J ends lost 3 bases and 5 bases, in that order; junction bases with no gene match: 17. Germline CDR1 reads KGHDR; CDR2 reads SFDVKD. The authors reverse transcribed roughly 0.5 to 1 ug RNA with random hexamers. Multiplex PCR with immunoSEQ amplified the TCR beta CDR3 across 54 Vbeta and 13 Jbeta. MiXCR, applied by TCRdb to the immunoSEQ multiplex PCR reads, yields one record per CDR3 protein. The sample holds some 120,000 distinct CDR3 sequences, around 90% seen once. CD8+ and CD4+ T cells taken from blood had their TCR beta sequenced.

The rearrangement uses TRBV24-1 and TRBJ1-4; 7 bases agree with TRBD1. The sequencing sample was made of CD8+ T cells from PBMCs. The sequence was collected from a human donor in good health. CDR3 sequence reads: CATSDAGTESYNLNEKLFF. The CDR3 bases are TGTGCCACCAGTGATGCCGGGACAGAATCTTATAATTTGAATGAAAAACTGTTTTTT.